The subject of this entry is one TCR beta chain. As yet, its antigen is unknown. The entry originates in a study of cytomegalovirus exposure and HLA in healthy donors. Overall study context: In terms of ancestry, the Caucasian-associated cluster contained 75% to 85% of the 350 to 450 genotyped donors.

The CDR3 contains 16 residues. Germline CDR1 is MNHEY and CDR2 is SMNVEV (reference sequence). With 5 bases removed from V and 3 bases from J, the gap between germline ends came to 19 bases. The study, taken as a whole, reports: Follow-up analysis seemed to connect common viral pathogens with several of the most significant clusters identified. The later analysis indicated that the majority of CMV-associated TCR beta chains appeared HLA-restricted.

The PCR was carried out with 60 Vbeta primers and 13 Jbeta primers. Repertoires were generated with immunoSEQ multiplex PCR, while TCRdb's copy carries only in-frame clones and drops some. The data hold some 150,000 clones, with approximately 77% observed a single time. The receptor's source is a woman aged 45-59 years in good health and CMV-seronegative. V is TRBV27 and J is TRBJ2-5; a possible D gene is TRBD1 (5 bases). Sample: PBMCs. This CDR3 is CASSHRRYGAEETQYF. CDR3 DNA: TGTGCCAGCAGTCACCGCCGTTATGGGGCAGAAGAGACCCAGTACTTC.